Listed here are 12 T cell receptor beta chains from one sample, sequenced in a study of T cell responses to AZD1222 COVID-19 vaccine. Assay: immunoSEQ multiplex PCR; the TCRdb copy retains only in-frame clones and omits some. The sample consists of roughly 260,000 clones, approximately 93% of them appearing once. The sequencing here drew on peripheral blood, taken on day 0 of AZD1222 vaccination. The receptors were sampled from an adult in good health.

The chain combines TRBV3-1 (or the pseudogene TRBV3-2) with TRBJ2-3, with D possibly being TRBD1 or TRBD2 (5 bases each). The CDR3 has 13 amino acids. The germline V and J ends were trimmed by 4 bases and 4 bases, with 9 bases remaining between them. The germline CDR1 and CDR2 sequences are LGHDT and YNNKEL (reference sequence). The CDR3 bases are TGTGCCAGCAGCCCGGGACGGGCAGATACGCAGTATTTT. It translates to CASSPGRADTQYF.

The chain employs TRBV19 and TRBJ2-1; 9 positions agree with TRBD1. The CDR3 length is 15 residues. CDR1 is LNHDA, CDR2 SQIVND, per germline (reference sequence). V was pared by 0 bases and J by 4 bases, with 1 base of the junction left unmatched. The CDR3 DNA reads as TGTGCCAGTAGTATAGATGGGACAGGGTACAATGAGCAGTTCTTC. The encoded protein is CASSIDGTGYNEQFF.

V usage is TRBV18 and J usage is TRBJ2-1; D uncertain. V lost 3 bases, J lost 4 bases, and 7 bases lay in between. The CDR3 has 13 amino acids. Germline V gives CDR1 KGHSH, CDR2 LQKENI. The DNA for the CDR3 is TGTGCCAGCTCACCGGACCGTTACAATGAGCAGTTCTTC. This translates into CASSPDRYNEQFF.

The chain recombines TRBV11-1 with TRBJ2-1; D remains unclear. There are 13 residues in the CDR3. CDR1 is SGHAT and CDR2 is FQDESV in the germline V gene (reference sequence). Trimming cost V 6 bases and J 5 bases, with 11 bases left between them. The CDR3 loop reads CASRTGLDNEQFF. CDR3 DNA sequence: TGTGCCAGCAGAACGGGCCTCGACAATGAGCAGTTCTTC.

J is TRBJ2-5 and V is TRBV27; D might be TRBD1 (6 bases). Germline V gene lookup returns CDR1 MNHEY and CDR2 SMNVEV (reference sequence). The ends were cut back, 2 bases at V and 5 bases at J, with 12 bases in the middle. The CDR3 covers 14 residues. CDR3 residues: CASSLRDMGETQYF. The CDR3 region has the DNA TGTGCCAGCAGTTTAAGGGACATGGGGGAGACCCAGTACTTC.

The CDR3 DNA reads as TGTGCCAGCAGCCGCAGGGGGCTCGGTGAGCAGTTCTTC. It translates to CASSRRGLGEQFF. V is TRBV13 and J is TRBJ2-1, with 8 bases lining up with TRBD1. The ends lost 5 bases at V and 9 bases at J; junction bases unmatched: 6. This CDR3 has 13 residues. Germline V gene lookup returns CDR1 PRHDT and CDR2 FYEKMQ (reference sequence).

This clone was counted once. V gene TRBV4-3 combines with J gene TRBJ2-1, with D perhaps TRBD1 or TRBD2 (6 bases each). CDR1 and CDR2 from the germline V gene are LGHNA and YSLEER. Trimming left V 0 bases short and J 10 bases short, with 10 bases between. This CDR3 contains 13 residues. CDR3 in amino acids: CASSQEGGREQFF. CDR3 nucleotides: TGCGCCAGCAGCCAAGAAGGGGGGCGGGAGCAGTTCTTC.

V and J are TRBV7-2 and TRBJ2-7, with TRBD1 matching 10 bases. Trimming cost V 5 bases and J 5 bases; bases outside gene matches: 6. The CDR3 has 14 residues. CDR1 is SGHTA, CDR2 FQGNSA, per germline. CDR3 DNA sequence: TGTGCCAGCAGCGGGTGGGACAGGGGCCACGAGCAGTACTTC. Its protein is CASSGWDRGHEQYF.

The chain carries TRBV6-2 or TRBV6-3 and TRBJ2-2; the match to TRBD2 covers 8 bases. CDR1 MNHEY and CDR2 SVGEGT come from the germline V gene. Trimming cost V 3 bases and J 7 bases; bases outside gene matches: 10. This CDR3 has 16 amino acids. The CDR3 nucleotides are TGTGCCAGCAGTTATGTGGGACTAGGCTTAATCGGGGAGCTGTTTTTT. Translating it yields CASSYVGLGLIGELFF.

This chain links TRBV19 with TRBJ2-7, with 9 bases aligning to TRBD2. The germline CDR1 and CDR2 sequences are LNHDA and SQIVND (reference sequence). The ends lost 1 base at V and 2 bases at J; junction bases unmatched: 6. This CDR3 has 16 residues. The CDR3 nucleotides read TGTGCCAGTAGTATAGTAGCGGCGGGAGGGCCCTACGAGCAGTACTTC. It is translated as CASSIVAAGGPYEQYF.

The rearrangement uses TRBV28 and TRBJ1-1, with D unclear. Trimming shortened V by 2 bases and J by 0 bases, and 7 bases separated the two germline ends. There are 14 residues in the CDR3. Germline loops: CDR1 MDHEN, CDR2 SYDVKM. The CDR3 reads CASSLGQMNTEAFF. CDR3 DNA sequence: TGTGCCAGCAGTTTAGGGCAGATGAACACTGAAGCTTTCTTT.

V usage is TRBV5-1 and J usage is TRBJ2-2; D may match TRBD1 or TRBD2 (5 bases each). V was cut by 4 bases and J by 5 bases, with 18 bases left in between. The CDR3 is 16 amino acids. CDR1 and CDR2 from the germline V gene are SGHRS and YFSETQ. The CDR3 nucleotides are TGCGCCAGCAGCCCTGGGGACGCCTTCGGGACCGGGGAGCTGTTTTTT. Amino acids: CASSPGDAFGTGELFF.